The entry below gives a single T cell receptor beta chain sequence along with its context. Clones were read by immunoSEQ multiplex PCR, and TCRdb kept only the in-frame ones, dropping some. Here the sample spans hundreds of thousands of clones, approximately 85% being singletons. These data originate in a study of blood T cell repertoires in COVID-19. Study at large: Sources were T cells, B-cell-depleted T cells, or PBMCs; the material itself was cDNA or gDNA.

Cohort allocation depended upon clinical history that participants reported. Recovery among Cohort 3 donors was established by two negative PCRs, clearance, or symptom resolution. The CDR3 is made up of 15 amino acids. V gave up 0 bases and J gave up 3 bases, with 9 bases separating them. CDR1 is MNHEY and CDR2 is SVGAGI in the germline V gene. This sequence was found in a woman aged 45-59 years who had recovered from COVID-19. The rearrangement links TRBV6-5 to TRBJ1-3; possible D gene TRBD1, 5 bases. Sample: PBMCs or T cells enriched from blood (not recorded which). The CDR3 sequence: CASSYSTEHGNTIYF. The CDR3 bases are TGTGCCAGCAGTTACTCGACAGAGCATGGAAACACCATATATTTT.